The rows below give T cell receptor beta chains drawn from one sample of a study of T cell changes during pregnancy in multiple sclerosis. Clones were sequenced by immunoSEQ multiplex PCR, and TCRdb holds only the in-frame ones, with some missing. This sample has just under 85,000 clones, with approximately 93% found just once. Sample: peripheral blood, taken in the first trimester of pregnancy. These receptors were collected from a female donor with multiple sclerosis, enrolled in a pregnancy study. Both conserved end residues are trimmed from each CDR3. The order of the fields is V gene, J gene, CDR3 length, CDR3 protein.

V: TRBV4-1
J: .
length: 13
CDR3: ASSLGHLSSYEQY

V: TRBV19
J: TRBJ2-5
length: 12
CDR3: ASTRSGYQETQY

V: TRBV7-9
J: TRBJ2-3
length: 11
CDR3: ASSQGQGWTQY

V: TRBV7-3
J: TRBJ1-2
length: 13
CDR3: ASSLNPGQPYGYT

V: TRBV5-1
J: TRBJ1-3
length: 14
CDR3: ASSSDTNSAGNTIY

V: TRBV7-9
J: TRBJ2-3
length: 14
CDR3: ASSLGEGFITDTQY

V: TRBV4-3
J: TRBJ1-5
length: 13
CDR3: ASSQRTGGVQPQH

V: TRBV2
J: TRBJ2-1
length: 13
CDR3: ASSVRRGWVDEQF

V: TRBV29-1
J: TRBJ1-1
length: 11
CDR3: SVEHRLQTEAF

V: TRBV11-2
J: TRBJ1-1
length: 13
CDR3: ASSLEGTGGAEAF

V: TRBV5-1
J: TRBJ2-5
length: 13
CDR3: ASSLLAGDTETQY

V: TRBV6-1
J: TRBJ2-2
length: 13
CDR3: ASSETLSSPGELF

V: TRBV9
J: TRBJ1-2
length: 13
CDR3: ASSVSTDRVYGYT

V: TRBV7-2
J: TRBJ1-1
length: 13
CDR3: ASSLLSGVNTEAF

V: TRBV4-1
J: TRBJ1-6
length: 14
CDR3: ASSQEGGSYNSPLH

V: TRBV30
J: TRBJ2-7
length: 11
CDR3: ASARDRGQVQY

V: TRBV4-1
J: TRBJ2-2
length: 13
CDR3: ASRLAGGSSGELF

V: TRBV15
J: TRBJ1-1
length: 13
CDR3: ATSRETGWVTEAF

V: TRBV7-8
J: TRBJ1-3
length: 12
CDR3: ASSLGGPENTIY

V: TRBV2
J: TRBJ1-2
length: 10
CDR3: ASSSRGGGYT

V: TRBV2
J: TRBJ2-7
length: 11
CDR3: ASGGTGGVEQY

V: TRBV2
J: TRBJ1-5
length: 15
CDR3: ASREQRTGRRDQPQH